Below are 9 T cell receptor beta chains sequenced from a single sample in a study of T cell responses to AZD1222 COVID-19 vaccine. Produced via immunoSEQ multiplex PCR; TCRdb's table is partial and in-frame only. The sample shows 60,000 to 75,000 clones, roughly 87% of them seen only once. This material consisted of peripheral blood, taken on day 0 of AZD1222 vaccination. These receptors all stem from an adult in good health.

This sequence joins TRBV11-2 and TRBJ2-7, with D hard to call. The germline V and J ends were trimmed by 1 base and 5 bases, with 3 bases remaining between them. CDR3 length equals 11 residues. Looked up from germline, CDR1 is SGHAT and CDR2 is FQNNGV. CDR3: CASSLVDEQYF. In DNA form, the CDR3 reads TGTGCCAGCAGCTTAGTCGACGAGCAGTACTTC. The whole variable domain, remainder taken from reference TRBV11-2 and TRBJ2-7, is EAGVAQSPRYKIIEKRQSVAFWCNPISGHATLYWYQQILGQGPKLLIQFQNNGVVDDSQLPKDRFSAERLKGVDSTLKIQPAKLEDSAVYLCASSLVDEQYFGPGTRLTVT.

V gene TRBV5-4 combines with J gene TRBJ1-2, with 7 bases matching TRBD1. CDR3 length: 15 residues. Per the germline V gene, CDR1 is SGHNT and CDR2 is YYREEE (reference sequence). J was trimmed by 3 bases and V by 1 base; bases with no gene match: 6. The CDR3 DNA reads as TGTGCCAGCAGCTTGATGTCAGGGGGAGACTATGGCTACACCTTC. Translated, it gives CASSLMSGGDYGYTF.

CDR3 sequence reads: CASTGTLGGYTF. The CDR3 region has the DNA TGTGCCAGCACCGGGACTCTCGGGGGCTACACCTTC. This rearrangement joins TRBV28 to TRBJ1-2; D is possibly TRBD1 (5 bases). CDR1 is MDHEN, CDR2 SYDVKM, per germline. The V gene lost 7 bases and the J gene lost 8 bases, with 14 bases spanning the gap. This CDR3 has 12 amino acids.

The gene calls are TRBV6-5 and TRBJ2-2, with TRBD1 matching 7 bases. Trimming cost V 8 bases and J 6 bases; bases outside gene matches: 9. CDR3 size: 14 residues. Germline CDR1 and CDR2: MNHEY and SVGAGI. The CDR3 protein is CASRNRGPPGELFF. The CDR3 DNA reads TGTGCCAGCCGGAACAGGGGACCCCCCGGGGAGCTGTTTTTT.

The chain is built from TRBV18 and TRBJ2-6; 7 bases map to TRBD1. CDR1 KGHSH and CDR2 LQKENI come from the germline V gene. V was pared by 4 bases and J by 9 bases, with 9 bases of the junction left unmatched. The CDR3 contains 15 residues. CDR3 bases: TGTGCCAGCTCACACTGGACAGGCGAAGTCAACGTCCTGACTTTC. This gives the protein CASSHWTGEVNVLTF.

The genes are TRBV5-1 and TRBJ2-7; possible D gene TRBD1, 6 bases. CDR1 is SGHRS and CDR2 is YFSETQ in the germline V gene. The length of the CDR3 is 15 residues. V shed 1 base and J shed 4 bases, with 15 bases lying between them. The CDR3 DNA is TGCGCCAGCAGCTTGTCAGGGGCAGGAGGTTACGAGCAGTACTTC. It is translated as CASSLSGAGGYEQYF.

The chain joins TRBV7-2 to TRBJ2-7; 7 bases match TRBD1. The V segment lost 5 bases and the J segment 2 bases; nucleotides outside the gene matches: 6. This CDR3 region has 14 residues. Germline V CDR1 and CDR2: SGHTA, FQGNSA. The CDR3 sequence: CASSLGTGAYEQYF. CDR3 DNA: TGTGCCAGCAGCCTGGGAACAGGGGCCTACGAGCAGTACTTC.

The chain recombines TRBV2 with TRBJ2-6; no definite D call. Deletions cut 8 bases from V and 0 bases from J, with 8 bases between. Germline CDR1 is SNHLY and CDR2 is FYNNEI. The CDR3 loop spans 14 amino acids. CDR3 residues: CASYSSSGANVLTF. CDR3 DNA: TGTGCCAGCTACAGTTCCTCTGGGGCCAACGTCCTGACTTTC. Full variable domain (outside the CDR3, taken from reference TRBV2 and TRBJ2-6): EPEVTQTPSHQVTQMGQEVILRCVPISNHLYFYWYRQILGQKVEFLVSFYNNEISEKSEIFDDQFSVERPDGSNFTLKIRSTKLEDSAMYFCASYSSSGANVLTFGAGSRLTVL.

This rearrangement joins TRBV6-5 to TRBJ1-4, with D hard to call. This CDR3 is 16 amino acids long. In germline, CDR1 is MNHEY, CDR2 SVGAGI. With 0 bases removed from V and 1 base from J, the gap between germline ends came to 9 bases. The CDR3 spells CASSYSIRGTNEKLFF. CDR3 nucleotide sequence: TGTGCCAGCAGTTACTCGATACGGGGAACTAATGAAAAACTGTTTTTT.